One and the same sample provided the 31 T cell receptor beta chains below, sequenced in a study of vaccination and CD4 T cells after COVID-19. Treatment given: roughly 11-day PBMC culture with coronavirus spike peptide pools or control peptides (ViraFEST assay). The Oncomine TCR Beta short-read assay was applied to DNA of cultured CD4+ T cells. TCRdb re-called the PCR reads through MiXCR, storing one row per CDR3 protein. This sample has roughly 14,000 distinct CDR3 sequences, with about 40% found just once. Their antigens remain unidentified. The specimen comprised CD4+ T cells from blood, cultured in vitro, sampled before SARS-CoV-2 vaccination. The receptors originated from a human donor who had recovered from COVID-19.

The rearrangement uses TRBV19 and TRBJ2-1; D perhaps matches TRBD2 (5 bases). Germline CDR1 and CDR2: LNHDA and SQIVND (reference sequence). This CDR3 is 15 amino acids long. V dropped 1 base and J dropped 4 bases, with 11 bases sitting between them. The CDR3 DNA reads TGTGCCAGTAGTATAGCGTTAGGGAGTTACAATGAGCAGTTCTTC. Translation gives CASSIALGSYNEQFF.

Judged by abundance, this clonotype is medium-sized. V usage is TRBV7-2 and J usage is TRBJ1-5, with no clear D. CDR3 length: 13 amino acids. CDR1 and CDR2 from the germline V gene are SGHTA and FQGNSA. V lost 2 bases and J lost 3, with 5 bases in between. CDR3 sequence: CASSLSANQPQHF. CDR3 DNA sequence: TGTGCCAGCAGCTTATCCGCCAATCAGCCCCAGCATTTT.

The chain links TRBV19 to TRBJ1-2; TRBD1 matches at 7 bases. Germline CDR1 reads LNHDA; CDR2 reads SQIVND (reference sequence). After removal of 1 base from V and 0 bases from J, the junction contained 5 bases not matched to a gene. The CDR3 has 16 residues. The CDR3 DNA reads TGTGCCAGTAGTATAGGAGGGACAGAGCCTAACTATGGCTACACCTTC. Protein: CASSIGGTEPNYGYTF.

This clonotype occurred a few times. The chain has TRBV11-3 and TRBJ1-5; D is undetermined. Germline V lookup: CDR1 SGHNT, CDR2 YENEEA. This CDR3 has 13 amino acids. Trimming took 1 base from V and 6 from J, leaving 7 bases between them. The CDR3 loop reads CASSLVSGQPQHF. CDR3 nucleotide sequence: TGTGCCAGCAGCTTAGTATCGGGTCAGCCCCAGCATTTT.

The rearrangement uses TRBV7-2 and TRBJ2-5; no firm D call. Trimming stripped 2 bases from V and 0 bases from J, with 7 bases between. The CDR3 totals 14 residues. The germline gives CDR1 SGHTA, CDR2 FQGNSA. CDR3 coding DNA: TGTGCCAGCAGCTTACGGTCTAACCAAGAGACCCAGTACTTC. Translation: CASSLRSNQETQYF.

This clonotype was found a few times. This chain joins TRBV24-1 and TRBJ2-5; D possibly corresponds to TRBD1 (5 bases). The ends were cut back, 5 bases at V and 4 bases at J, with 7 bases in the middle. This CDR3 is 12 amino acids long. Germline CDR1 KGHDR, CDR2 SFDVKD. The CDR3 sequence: CATSAGSETQYF. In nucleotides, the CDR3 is TGTGCCACCAGTGCAGGGTCAGAGACCCAGTACTTC.

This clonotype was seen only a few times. CDR3 protein: CSARDSSGGADTQYF. The CDR3 DNA reads as TGCAGTGCTAGGGACTCTAGCGGGGGGGCCGATACGCAGTATTTT. This chain connects TRBV20-1 to TRBJ2-3, with 12 bases that match TRBD2. This CDR3 has 15 amino acids. V dropped 3 bases and J dropped 6; count of bases not matched to a gene: 7. Germline V gene sequence: CDR1 DFQATT, CDR2 SNEGSKA (reference sequence).

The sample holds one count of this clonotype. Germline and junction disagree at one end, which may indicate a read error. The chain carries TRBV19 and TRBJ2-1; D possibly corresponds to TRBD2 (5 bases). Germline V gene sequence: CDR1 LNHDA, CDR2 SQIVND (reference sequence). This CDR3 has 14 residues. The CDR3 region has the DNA TGTGCCAGTAGGGTCTCGGGGTCTTACAACGAGCAGTTCTTC. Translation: CASRVSGSYNEQFF.

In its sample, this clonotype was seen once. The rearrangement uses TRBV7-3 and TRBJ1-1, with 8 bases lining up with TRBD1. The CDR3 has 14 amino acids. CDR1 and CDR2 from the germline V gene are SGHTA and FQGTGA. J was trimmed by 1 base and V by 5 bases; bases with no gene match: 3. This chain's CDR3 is CASSTGTGNTEAFF. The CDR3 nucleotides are TGTGCCAGCAGCACCGGGACAGGGAACACTGAAGCTTTCTTT.

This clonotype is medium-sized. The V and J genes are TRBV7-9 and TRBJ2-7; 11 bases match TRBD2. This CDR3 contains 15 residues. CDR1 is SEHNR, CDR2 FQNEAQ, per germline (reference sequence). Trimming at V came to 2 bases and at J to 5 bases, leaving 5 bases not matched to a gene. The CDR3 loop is CASSLFVTSGDEQYF. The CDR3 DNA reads TGTGCCAGCAGCTTATTTGTGACTAGCGGGGACGAGCAGTACTTC. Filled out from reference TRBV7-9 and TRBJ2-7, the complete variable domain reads DTGVSQNPRHKITKRGQNVTFRCDPISEHNRLYWYRQTLGQGPEFLTYFQNEAQLEKSRLLSDRFSAERPKGSFSTLEIQRTEQGDSAMYLCASSLFVTSGDEQYFGPGTRLTVT.

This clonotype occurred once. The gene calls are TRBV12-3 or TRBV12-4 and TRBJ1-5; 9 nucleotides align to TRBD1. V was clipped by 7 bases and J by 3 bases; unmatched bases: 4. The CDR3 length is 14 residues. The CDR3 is CASTGTGYNQPQHF. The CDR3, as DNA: TGTGCCAGCACCGGGACAGGGTACAATCAGCCCCAGCATTTT.

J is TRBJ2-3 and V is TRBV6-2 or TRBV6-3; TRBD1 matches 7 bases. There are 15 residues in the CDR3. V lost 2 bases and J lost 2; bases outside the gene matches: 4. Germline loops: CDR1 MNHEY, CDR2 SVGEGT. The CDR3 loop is CASSYAGQDTDTQYF. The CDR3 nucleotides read TGTGCCAGCAGTTACGCTGGACAGGACACAGATACGCAGTATTTT.

In DNA, the CDR3 is TGTGCCAGCAGCTTAACCCAGGGACAGAGAGCTTTCTTT. It codes for CASSLTQGQRAFF. This chain links TRBV7-9 with TRBJ1-1; 7 bases are a match to TRBD1. The J segment lost 10 bases and the V segment lost 2 bases, leaving 7 bases of the junction unmatched. Germline CDR1 SEHNR, CDR2 FQNEAQ (reference sequence). CDR3 size: 13 residues.

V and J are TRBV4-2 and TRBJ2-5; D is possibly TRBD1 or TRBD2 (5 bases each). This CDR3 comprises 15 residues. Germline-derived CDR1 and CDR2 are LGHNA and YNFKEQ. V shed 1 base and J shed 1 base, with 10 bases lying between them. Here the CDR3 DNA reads TGTGCCAGCAGCCAAGTTGGTGGGGGCCAAGAGACCCAGTACTTC. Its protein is CASSQVGGGQETQYF.

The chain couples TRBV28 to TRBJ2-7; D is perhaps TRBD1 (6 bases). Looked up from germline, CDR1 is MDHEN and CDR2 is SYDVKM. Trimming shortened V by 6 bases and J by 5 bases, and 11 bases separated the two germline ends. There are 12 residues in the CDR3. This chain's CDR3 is CASRQGTHEQYF. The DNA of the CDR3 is TGTGCCAGCAGACAGGGAACCCACGAGCAGTACTTC.

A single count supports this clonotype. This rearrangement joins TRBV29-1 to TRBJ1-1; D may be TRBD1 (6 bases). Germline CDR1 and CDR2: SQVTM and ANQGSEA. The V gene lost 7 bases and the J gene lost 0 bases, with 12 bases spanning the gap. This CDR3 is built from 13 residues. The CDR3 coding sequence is TGCAGCGCTTACAGGGATTTGAACACTGAAGCTTTCTTT. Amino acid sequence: CSAYRDLNTEAFF.

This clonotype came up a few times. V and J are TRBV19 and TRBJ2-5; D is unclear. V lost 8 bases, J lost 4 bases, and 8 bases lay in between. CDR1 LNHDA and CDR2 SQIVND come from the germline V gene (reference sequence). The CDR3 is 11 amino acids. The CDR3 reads CASETGETQYF. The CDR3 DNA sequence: TGTGCCAGTGAGACGGGAGAGACCCAGTACTTC.

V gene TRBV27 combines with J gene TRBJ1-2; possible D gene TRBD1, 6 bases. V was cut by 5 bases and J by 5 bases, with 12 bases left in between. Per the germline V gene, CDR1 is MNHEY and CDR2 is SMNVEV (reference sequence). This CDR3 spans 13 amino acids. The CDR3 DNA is TGTGCCAGCAGTCGAGGACAGACGTATGGCTACACCTTC. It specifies CASSRGQTYGYTF.

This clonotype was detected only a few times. CDR3 in amino acids: CSAKPGEGSADTQYF. The CDR3 DNA reads TGCAGTGCTAAGCCCGGGGAGGGGAGCGCAGATACGCAGTATTTT. J is TRBJ2-3 and V is TRBV20-1, with 7 bases identical to TRBD2. The CDR3 is 15 amino acids. CDR1 DFQATT and CDR2 SNEGSKA come from the germline V gene (reference sequence). V trimming: 4 bases; J trimming: 4 bases; junction bases outside the gene matches: 11.

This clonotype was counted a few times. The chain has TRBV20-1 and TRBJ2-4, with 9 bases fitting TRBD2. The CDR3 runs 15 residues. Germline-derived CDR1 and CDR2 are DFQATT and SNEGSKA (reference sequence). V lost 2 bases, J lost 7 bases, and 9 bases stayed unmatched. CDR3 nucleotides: TGCAGTGCTAGAATGGTAGCGGGAGTACGGAACATTCAGTACTTC. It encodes CSARMVAGVRNIQYF.

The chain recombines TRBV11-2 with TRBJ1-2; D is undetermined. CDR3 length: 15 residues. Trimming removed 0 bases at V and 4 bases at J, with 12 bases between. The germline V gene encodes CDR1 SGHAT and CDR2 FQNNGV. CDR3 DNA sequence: TGTGCCAGCAGCTTAGATGTTGGGGAGATCTATGGCTACACCTTC. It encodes CASSLDVGEIYGYTF.

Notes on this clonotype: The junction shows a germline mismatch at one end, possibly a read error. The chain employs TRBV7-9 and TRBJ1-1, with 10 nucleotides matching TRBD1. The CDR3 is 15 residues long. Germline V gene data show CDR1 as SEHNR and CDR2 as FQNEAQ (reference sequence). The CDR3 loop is CASSPGTGAPTEAFF. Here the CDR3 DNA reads TGCGCCAGCAGCCCCGGGACAGGGGCCCCCACTGAAGCTTTCTTT.

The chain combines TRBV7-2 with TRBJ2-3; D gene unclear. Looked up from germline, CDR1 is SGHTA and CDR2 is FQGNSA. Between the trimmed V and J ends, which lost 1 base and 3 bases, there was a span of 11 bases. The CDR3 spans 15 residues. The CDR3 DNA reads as TGTGCCAGCAGCTTAGATCCAGGTGGGACAGATACGCAGTATTTT. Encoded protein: CASSLDPGGTDTQYF.

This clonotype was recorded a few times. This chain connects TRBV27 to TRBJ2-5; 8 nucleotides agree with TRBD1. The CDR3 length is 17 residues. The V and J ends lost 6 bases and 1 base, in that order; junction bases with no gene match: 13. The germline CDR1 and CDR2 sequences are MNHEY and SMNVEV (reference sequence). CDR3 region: CASRNSGGAGIQETQYF. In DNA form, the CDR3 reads TGTGCCAGCAGGAATTCAGGGGGCGCGGGGATCCAAGAGACCCAGTACTTC.

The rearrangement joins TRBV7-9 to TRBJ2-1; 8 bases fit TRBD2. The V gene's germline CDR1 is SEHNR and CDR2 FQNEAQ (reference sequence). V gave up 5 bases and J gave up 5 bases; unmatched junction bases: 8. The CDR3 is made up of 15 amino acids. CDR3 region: CASSRGGLADNEQFF. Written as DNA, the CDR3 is TGTGCCAGCAGCCGCGGGGGGTTAGCGGACAATGAGCAGTTCTTC. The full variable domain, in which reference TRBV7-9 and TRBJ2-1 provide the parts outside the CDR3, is DTGVSQNPRHKITKRGQNVTFRCDPISEHNRLYWYRQTLGQGPEFLTYFQNEAQLEKSRLLSDRFSAERPKGSFSTLEIQRTEQGDSAMYLCASSRGGLADNEQFFGPGTRLTVL.

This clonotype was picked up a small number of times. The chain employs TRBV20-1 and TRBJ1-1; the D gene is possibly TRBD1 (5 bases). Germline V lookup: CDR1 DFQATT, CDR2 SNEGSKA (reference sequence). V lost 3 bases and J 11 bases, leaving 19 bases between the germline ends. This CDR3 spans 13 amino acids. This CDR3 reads CSASSNQGWYAFF. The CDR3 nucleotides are TGCAGTGCTAGTTCTAACCAGGGTTGGTATGCTTTCTTT.

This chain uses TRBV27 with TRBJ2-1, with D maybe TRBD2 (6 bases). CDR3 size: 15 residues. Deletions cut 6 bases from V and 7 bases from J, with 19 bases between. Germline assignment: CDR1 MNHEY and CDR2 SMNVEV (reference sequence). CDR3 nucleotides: TGTGCCAGCAGCCCGTACGGGAGTTCGAGGAATGAGCAGTTCTTC. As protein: CASSPYGSSRNEQFF.

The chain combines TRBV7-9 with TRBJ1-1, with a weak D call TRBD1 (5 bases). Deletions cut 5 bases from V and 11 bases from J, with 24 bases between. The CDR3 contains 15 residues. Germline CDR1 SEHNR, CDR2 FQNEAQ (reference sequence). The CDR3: CASSAGDGGKGAAFF. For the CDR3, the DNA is TGTGCCAGCAGCGCCGGAGACGGGGGGAAGGGTGCCGCTTTCTTT. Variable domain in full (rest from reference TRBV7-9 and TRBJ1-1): DTGVSQNPRHKITKRGQNVTFRCDPISEHNRLYWYRQTLGQGPEFLTYFQNEAQLEKSRLLSDRFSAERPKGSFSTLEIQRTEQGDSAMYLCASSAGDGGKGAAFFGQGTRLTVV.

For the CDR3, the DNA is TGTGCCAGCATTAAGGCGGGACATCCGCATCAGCCCCAGCATTTT. This encodes CASIKAGHPHQPQHF. The V call is TRBV6-1, the J call TRBJ1-5; a weak D match, TRBD1 (6 bases). V was shortened by 7 bases and J by 5 bases, with 18 bases between the two germline ends. The CDR3 extends over 15 amino acids. Germline V CDR1 and CDR2: MNHNS, SASEGT.

CDR3 region: CASSQVTGDSGANVLTF. CDR3 in DNA: TGCGCCAGCAGCCAAGTAACAGGGGACTCTGGGGCCAACGTCCTGACTTTC. The chain employs TRBV4-1 and TRBJ2-6; 7 bases fit TRBD1. Germline V gene lookup returns CDR1 MGHRA and CDR2 YSYEKL. The CDR3 is 17 amino acids. With V trimmed by 1 base and J by 0 bases, 3 bases remained unmatched.

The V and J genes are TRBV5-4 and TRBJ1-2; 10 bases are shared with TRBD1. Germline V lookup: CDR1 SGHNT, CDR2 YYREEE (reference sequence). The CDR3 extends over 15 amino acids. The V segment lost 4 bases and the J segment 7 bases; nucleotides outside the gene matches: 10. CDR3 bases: TGTGCCAGCAGCGCCTTGTCCGACAGGGGGCTTGGCTACACCTTC. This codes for CASSALSDRGLGYTF.